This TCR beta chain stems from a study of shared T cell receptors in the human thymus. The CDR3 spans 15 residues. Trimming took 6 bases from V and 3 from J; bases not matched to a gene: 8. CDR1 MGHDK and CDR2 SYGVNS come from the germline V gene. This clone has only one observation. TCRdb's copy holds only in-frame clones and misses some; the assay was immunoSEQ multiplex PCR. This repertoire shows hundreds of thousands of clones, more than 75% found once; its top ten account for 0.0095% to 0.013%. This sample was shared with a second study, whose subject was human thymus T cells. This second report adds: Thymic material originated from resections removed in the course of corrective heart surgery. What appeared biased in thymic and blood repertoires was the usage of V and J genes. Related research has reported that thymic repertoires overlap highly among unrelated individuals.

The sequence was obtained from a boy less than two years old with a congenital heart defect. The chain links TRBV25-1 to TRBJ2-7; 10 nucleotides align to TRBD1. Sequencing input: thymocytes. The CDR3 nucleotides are TGTGCCAGCAGACCAAGGACAGGGGGGCTCTACGAGCAGTACTTC. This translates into CASRPRTGGLYEQYF.